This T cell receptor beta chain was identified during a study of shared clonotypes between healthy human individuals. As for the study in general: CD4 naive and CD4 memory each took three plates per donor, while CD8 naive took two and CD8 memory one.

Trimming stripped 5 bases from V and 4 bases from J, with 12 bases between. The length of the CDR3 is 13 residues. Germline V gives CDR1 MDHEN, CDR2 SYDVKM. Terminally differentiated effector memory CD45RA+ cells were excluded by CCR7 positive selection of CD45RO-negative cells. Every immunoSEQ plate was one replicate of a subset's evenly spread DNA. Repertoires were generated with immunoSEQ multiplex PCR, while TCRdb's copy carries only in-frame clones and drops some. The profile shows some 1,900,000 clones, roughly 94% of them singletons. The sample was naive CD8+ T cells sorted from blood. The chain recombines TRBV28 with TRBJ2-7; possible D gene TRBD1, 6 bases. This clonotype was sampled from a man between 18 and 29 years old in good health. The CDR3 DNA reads TGTGCCAGCAGTAACAGGGTGGCATACGAGCAGTACTTC. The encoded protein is CASSNRVAYEQYF.